This T cell receptor (beta chain) was found in a study of OX40 agonist ivuxolimab in advanced cancers. Looking at the study overall: Intravenous ivuxolimab at 0.01 to 10 mg/kg was given to patients every 2 weeks. Those treated in dose escalation had hepatocellular carcinoma, melanoma, renal cell cancer or head and neck cancer. From roughly 20 to 79 years was the age range, with a mean of around 56 years, and over 80% were male.

Study-wide findings and caveats: Expansion of clones was among the lowest in partial responders at 0.1-3.0 mg/kg.

Assay used: immunoSEQ multiplex PCR; TCRdb lists only in-frame clones, some missing. The sample holds about 99,000 clones, approximately 93% seen once. Turning to this clone: The target antigen is unknown.

This receptor was taken from an adult with an advanced solid tumor such as melanoma, head and neck, liver or kidney cancer. This sample comprised CD4+ or CD8+ T cells sorted from blood, obtained in a trial of the OX40 agonist ivuxolimab.

CDR3 sequence reads: CASSLETHTFYGYTF. In DNA, the CDR3 is TGTGCCAGCAGCTTGGAGACACATACTTTCTATGGCTACACCTTC. V and J are TRBV5-6 and TRBJ1-2, with unresolved D. The V end lost 0 bases, the J end lost 4 bases, and 13 bases lay between the germline ends. Germline-derived CDR1 and CDR2 are SGHDT and YYEEEE. The CDR3 runs 15 residues.